Here is one TCR beta chain with its context. Its antigen remains unidentified. This entry comes from a study of cytotoxic CD8 clonotypes in ibrutinib-treated CLL. Study results and caveats: Sampling schedules were unmatched across sustained-remission and progressing patients. At baseline, clonality was higher than in age-matched healthy donors and correlated with CD8+ counts. Clonality was elevated at ibrutinib response and had returned toward baseline at progression. Treatment saw public clonotypes, which were uncommon, either contract or stay stable.

Profiled with immunoSEQ multiplex PCR; TCRdb holds only in-frame clones, not every one. The table lists around 200,000 clones, approximately 79% of them singletons, with roughly an eighth in the top ten. With 4 bases removed from V and 5 bases from J, the gap between germline ends came to 9 bases. Germline V lookup: CDR1 KGHSH, CDR2 LQKENI. The CDR3 is made up of 13 amino acids. This receptor was identified in a human donor with chronic lymphocytic leukemia. This specimen was PBMCs, taken after 12 months of ibrutinib treatment. The genes are TRBV18 and TRBJ1-5, with D possibly matching TRBD1 (5 bases). CDR3 nucleotides: TGTGCCAGCTCACTCCGGGGGGATCAGCCCCAGCATTTT. This translates into CASSLRGDQPQHF.